This TCR beta chain derives from a study of identical twins' blood T cells. Sample barcodes were added at both library ends during cDNA synthesis. As handled by the study authors: Clonotypes per individual ranged from about 85,000 to nearly 550,000. In TCRdb, the 5' RACE reads were re-called with MiXCR into one record per CDR3 protein. These V and J calls rely on TCRdb rather than the paper's analysis. The table lists hundreds of thousands of distinct CDR3 sequences, roughly 31% of them singletons, with roughly 6.1% in the top ten. The study, taken as a whole, reports: Out-of-frame TCRbeta clonotypes reportedly had markedly more similar V usage in twins than unrelated donors.

The CDR3 has 13 residues. V was pared by 2 bases and J by 8 bases, with 10 bases between. Germline values: CDR1 KGHSY, CDR2 FQNENV. A remark on this clonotype: Its antigen is currently unknown.

The V gene is TRBV16, the J gene TRBJ2-1; D gene uncertain. The sequence was collected from a woman between 18 and 55 years old in good health. Sequencing input: PBMCs. The CDR3 DNA is TGTGCCAGCAGCCAAAAAAGCCCCGATGAGCAGTTCTTC. Translating it yields CASSQKSPDEQFF.